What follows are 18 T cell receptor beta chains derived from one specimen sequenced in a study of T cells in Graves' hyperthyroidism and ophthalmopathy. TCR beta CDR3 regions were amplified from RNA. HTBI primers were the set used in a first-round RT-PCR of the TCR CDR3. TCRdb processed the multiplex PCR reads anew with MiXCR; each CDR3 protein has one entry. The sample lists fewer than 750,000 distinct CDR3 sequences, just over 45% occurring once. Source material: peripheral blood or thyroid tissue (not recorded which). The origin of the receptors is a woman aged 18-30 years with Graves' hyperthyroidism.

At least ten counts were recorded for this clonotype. As DNA, the CDR3 is TGTGCCAGTAGTATGTTTAGATCTCAGCCCCAGCATTTT. This sequence encodes CASSMFRSQPQHF. The rearrangement joins TRBV19 to TRBJ1-5; D gene uncertain. Germline V gene sequence: CDR1 LNHDA, CDR2 SQIVND (reference sequence). Between the trimmed V and J ends, which lost 3 bases and 6 bases, there was a span of 9 bases. CDR3 size: 13 residues.

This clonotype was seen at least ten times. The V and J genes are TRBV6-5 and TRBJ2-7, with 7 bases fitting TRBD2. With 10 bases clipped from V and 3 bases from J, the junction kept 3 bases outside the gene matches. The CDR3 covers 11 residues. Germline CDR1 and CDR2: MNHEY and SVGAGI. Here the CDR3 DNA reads TGTGCCACGGGGAGGGGCTACGAGCAGTACTTC. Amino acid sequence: CATGRGYEQYF.

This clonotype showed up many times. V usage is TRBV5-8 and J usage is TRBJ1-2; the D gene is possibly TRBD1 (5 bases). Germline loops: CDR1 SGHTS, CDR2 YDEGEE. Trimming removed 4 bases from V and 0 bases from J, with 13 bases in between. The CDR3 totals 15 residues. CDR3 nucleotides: TGTGCCAGCAGCCTAAAGACAGAAGCTAACTATGGCTACACCTTC. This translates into CASSLKTEANYGYTF.

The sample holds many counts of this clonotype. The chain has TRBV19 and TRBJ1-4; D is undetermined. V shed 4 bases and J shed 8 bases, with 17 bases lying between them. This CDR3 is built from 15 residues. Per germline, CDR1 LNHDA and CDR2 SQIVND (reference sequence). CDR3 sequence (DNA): TGTGCCAGTAGTACTGGACTCACCGGAGGAGAAAAACTGTTTTTT. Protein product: CASSTGLTGGEKLFF.

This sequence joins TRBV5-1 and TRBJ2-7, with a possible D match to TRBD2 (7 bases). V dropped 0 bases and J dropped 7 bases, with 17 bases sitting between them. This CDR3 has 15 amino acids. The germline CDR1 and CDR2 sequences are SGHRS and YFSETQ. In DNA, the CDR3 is TGCGCCAGCAGCTTGGTACAGGGAGGGGCCACTGAGCAGTACTTC. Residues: CASSLVQGGATEQYF.

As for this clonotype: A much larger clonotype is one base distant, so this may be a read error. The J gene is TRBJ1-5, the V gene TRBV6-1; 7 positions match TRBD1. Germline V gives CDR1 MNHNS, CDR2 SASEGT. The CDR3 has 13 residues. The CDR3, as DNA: TGTGCCGGCAGAAAAGACAGGGATCAGCCCCAGCATTTT. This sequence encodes CAGRKDRDQPQHF.

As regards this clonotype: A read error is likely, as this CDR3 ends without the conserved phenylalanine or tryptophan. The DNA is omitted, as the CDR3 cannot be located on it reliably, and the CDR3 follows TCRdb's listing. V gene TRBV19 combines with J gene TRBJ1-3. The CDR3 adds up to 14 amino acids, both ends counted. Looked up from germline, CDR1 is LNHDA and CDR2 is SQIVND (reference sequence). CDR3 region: CASSMLGLAGGSNT.

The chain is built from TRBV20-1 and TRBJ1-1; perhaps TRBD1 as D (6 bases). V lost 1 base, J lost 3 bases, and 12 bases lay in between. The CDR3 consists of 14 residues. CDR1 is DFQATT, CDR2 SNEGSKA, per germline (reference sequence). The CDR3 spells CSARVPDSDTEAFF. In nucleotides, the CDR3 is TGCAGTGCTAGAGTCCCGGACAGTGACACTGAAGCTTTCTTT.

CDR3 nucleotides: TGTGCCTGGAGTACCCCGGCGGCTAACTATGGCTACACCTTC. Protein: CAWSTPAANYGYTF. J is TRBJ1-2 and V is TRBV30; D remains unclear. V shed 2 bases and J shed 0 bases, with 10 bases lying between them. Germline V gene lookup returns CDR1 GTSNPN and CDR2 SVGIG (reference sequence). This CDR3 comprises 14 residues.

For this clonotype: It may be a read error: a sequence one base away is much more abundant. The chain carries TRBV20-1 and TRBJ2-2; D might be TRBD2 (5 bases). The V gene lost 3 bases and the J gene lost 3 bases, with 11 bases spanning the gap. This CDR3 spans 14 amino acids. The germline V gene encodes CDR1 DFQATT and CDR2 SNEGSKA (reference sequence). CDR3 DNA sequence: TGCAGTGCTAGTGGACTGGGAGACACCGGGGAGCTGTTTTTT. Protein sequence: CSASGLGDTGELFF.

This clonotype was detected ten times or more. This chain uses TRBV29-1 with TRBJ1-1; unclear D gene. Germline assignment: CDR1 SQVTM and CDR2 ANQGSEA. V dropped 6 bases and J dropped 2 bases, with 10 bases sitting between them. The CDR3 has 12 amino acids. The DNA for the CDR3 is TGCAGCGTCGGACGGTTCAACACTGAAGCTTTCTTT. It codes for CSVGRFNTEAFF.

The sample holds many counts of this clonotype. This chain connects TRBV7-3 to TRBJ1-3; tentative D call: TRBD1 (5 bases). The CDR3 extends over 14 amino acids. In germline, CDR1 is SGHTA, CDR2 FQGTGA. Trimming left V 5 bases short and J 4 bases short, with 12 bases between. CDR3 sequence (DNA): TGTGCCAGCAGCCACGGGACCCTCGGAAACACCATATATTTT. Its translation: CASSHGTLGNTIYF.

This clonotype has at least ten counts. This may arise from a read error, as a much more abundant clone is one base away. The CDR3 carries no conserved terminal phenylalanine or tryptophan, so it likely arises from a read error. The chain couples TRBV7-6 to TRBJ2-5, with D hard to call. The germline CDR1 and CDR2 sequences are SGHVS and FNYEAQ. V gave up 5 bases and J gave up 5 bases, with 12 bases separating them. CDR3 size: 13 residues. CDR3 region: CASSPRTEETQYL. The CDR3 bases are TGTGCCAGCAGCCCACGTACGGAGGAGACCCAGTACCTC.

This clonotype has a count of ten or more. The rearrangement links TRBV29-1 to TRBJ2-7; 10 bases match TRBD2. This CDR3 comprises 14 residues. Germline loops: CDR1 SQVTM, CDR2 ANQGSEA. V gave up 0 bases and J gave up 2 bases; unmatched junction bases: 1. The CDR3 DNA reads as TGCAGCGTTGAAGAAGCGGGAGGGGCCTACGAGCAGTACTTC. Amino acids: CSVEEAGGAYEQYF.

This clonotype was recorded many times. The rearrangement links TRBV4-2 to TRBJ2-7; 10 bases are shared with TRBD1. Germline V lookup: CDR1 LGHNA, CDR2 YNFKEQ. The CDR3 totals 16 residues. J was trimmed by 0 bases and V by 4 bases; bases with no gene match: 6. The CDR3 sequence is CASSPFGTGASYEQYF. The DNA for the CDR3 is TGTGCCAGCAGCCCCTTCGGGACAGGGGCCTCCTACGAGCAGTACTTC.

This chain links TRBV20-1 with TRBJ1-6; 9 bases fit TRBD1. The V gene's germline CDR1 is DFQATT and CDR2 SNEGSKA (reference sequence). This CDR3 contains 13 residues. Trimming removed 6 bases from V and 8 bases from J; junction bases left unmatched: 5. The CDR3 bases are TGCAGTGCCAGCCGACAGGGGGATTCACCCCTCCACTTT. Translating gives CSASRQGDSPLHF.

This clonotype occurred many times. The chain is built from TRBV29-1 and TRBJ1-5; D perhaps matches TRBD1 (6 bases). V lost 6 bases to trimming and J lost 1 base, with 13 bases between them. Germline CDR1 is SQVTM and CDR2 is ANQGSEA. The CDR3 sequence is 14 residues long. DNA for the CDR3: TGCAGCGTGACACAGGGATTAAGCAATCAGCCCCAGCATTTT. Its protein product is CSVTQGLSNQPQHF.

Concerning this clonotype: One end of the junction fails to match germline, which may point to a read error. The CDR3 nucleotides read TGCAGCGTCAGACGGGCAGGGGGCAACGTCCTGACTTTC. Amino acids: CSVRRAGGNVLTF. The V gene is TRBV29-1, the J gene TRBJ2-6, with 7 positions matching TRBD1. From germline, CDR1 is SQVTM and CDR2 ANQGSEA. This CDR3 contains 13 residues.